The 23 T cell receptor beta chains presented below share a single source sample, sequenced in a study of neurological immune-mediated disorders. TCRdb ran MiXCR on the 5' RACE reads and lists one entry per CDR3 protein. The sample shows 70,000 to 95,000 distinct CDR3 sequences, 15% to 20% of them seen only once. The source material was PBMCs. These receptors came from a woman aged 40 to 50 in good health.

There are many counts of this clonotype. The chain carries TRBV7-6 and TRBJ2-1; 9 nucleotides agree with TRBD2. V lost 1 base, J lost 4 bases, and 8 bases stayed unmatched. The CDR3 runs 17 residues. Germline CDR1 is SGHVS and CDR2 is FNYEAQ. This chain's CDR3 is CASSLESPSGTYNEQFF. The CDR3 nucleotides read TGTGCCAGCAGCTTAGAATCTCCTAGCGGGACATACAATGAGCAGTTCTTC.

Ten or more counts support this clonotype. The chain links TRBV7-2 to TRBJ2-2, with TRBD2 identical over 14 bases. From germline, CDR1 is SGHTA and CDR2 FQGNSA. The CDR3 loop spans 16 amino acids. J gave up 6 bases and V 5 bases, and 5 bases lay outside the gene matches. CDR3 amino acids: CASSPLTSGGAGELFF. As DNA, the CDR3 is TGTGCCAGCAGCCCGCTGACTAGCGGGGGGGCCGGGGAGCTGTTTTTT. Drawing the rest from reference TRBV7-2 and TRBJ2-2, the complete variable domain is GAGVSQSPSNKVTEKGKDVELRCDPISGHTALYWYRQSLGQGLEFLIYFQGNSAPDKSGLPSDRFSAERTGGSVSTLTIQRTQQEDSAVYLCASSPLTSGGAGELFFGEGSRLTVL.

This clonotype was counted many times. The rearrangement links TRBV4-3 to TRBJ2-3; TRBD1 aligns across 10 bases. The trim removed 2 bases at V and 4 bases at J, leaving 12 bases unmatched. The germline gives CDR1 LGHNA, CDR2 YSLEER. The CDR3 is 18 residues long. The CDR3 DNA reads as TGCGCCAGCAGCCAACAGACAGGGGGCGATGATTTTCCAGATACGCAGTATTTT. Amino acid sequence: CASSQQTGGDDFPDTQYF.

This clonotype was seen many times. This chain links TRBV7-2 with TRBJ2-3; 7 positions match TRBD2. Germline-derived CDR1 and CDR2 are SGHTA and FQGNSA. Trimming removed 6 bases from V and 6 bases from J; junction bases left unmatched: 15. The CDR3 is 16 amino acids. The CDR3 DNA is TGTGCCAGCAGATCCTACGAGACTAGCTTTCGGGATACGCAGTATTTT. This translates into CASRSYETSFRDTQYF.

This clonotype has ten or more counts. This chain links TRBV27 with TRBJ1-1; the D gene is possibly TRBD1 (5 bases). CDR3 length equals 14 residues. Germline CDR1 reads MNHEY; CDR2 reads SMNVEV (reference sequence). The V gene lost 6 bases and the J gene lost 5 bases, with 16 bases spanning the gap. This CDR3 is CASSVSGGWTEAFF. The CDR3 region has the DNA TGTGCCAGCAGCGTTTCGGGGGGTTGGACTGAAGCTTTCTTT.

V is TRBV7-2 and J is TRBJ2-2, with D hard to call. Trimming shortened V by 5 bases and J by 1 base, and 14 bases separated the two germline ends. The CDR3 is 16 residues long. Germline V gene data show CDR1 as SGHTA and CDR2 as FQGNSA. The CDR3 region is CASSPHMVQNTGELFF. DNA for the CDR3: TGTGCCAGCAGCCCCCATATGGTCCAGAACACCGGGGAGCTGTTTTTT.

Many counts were recorded for this clonotype. The chain joins TRBV29-1 to TRBJ2-3; D not resolved. The CDR3 spans 12 residues. The ends were cut back, 7 bases at V and 0 bases at J, with 8 bases in the middle. Per the germline V gene, CDR1 is SQVTM and CDR2 is ANQGSEA. The DNA for the CDR3 is TGCAGCGGGCGGAGTAGCACAGATACGCAGTATTTT. Its protein product is CSGRSSTDTQYF.

This clonotype has at least ten counts. Here the CDR3 reads CATSDTATSGYTF. CDR3 sequence (DNA): TGTGCCACCAGTGACACAGCGACGAGTGGCTACACCTTC. The chain couples TRBV24-1 to TRBJ1-2; no clear D. V was shortened by 4 bases and J by 7 bases, with 12 bases between the two germline ends. Per the germline V gene, CDR1 is KGHDR and CDR2 is SFDVKD. The CDR3 spans 13 residues.

This clonotype was seen a handful of times. The chain links TRBV5-1 to TRBJ1-1; D is unclear. Trimming pared 2 bases from V and 0 bases from J, leaving 11 bases between. Germline CDR1 and CDR2: SGHRS and YFSETQ. This CDR3 is built from 15 residues. The CDR3 protein is CASSFYQAMNTEAFF. The CDR3 DNA follows: TGCGCCAGCAGCTTTTATCAGGCCATGAACACTGAAGCTTTCTTT.

This chain joins TRBV5-1 and TRBJ2-7; a weak D match, TRBD1 (5 bases). Trimming pared 5 bases from V and 2 bases from J, leaving 14 bases between. The CDR3 runs to 14 residues. CDR1 is SGHRS, CDR2 YFSETQ, per germline. CDR3 amino acids: CASSKSDRPYEQYF. CDR3 in DNA: TGCGCCAGCAGTAAATCCGACAGACCCTACGAGCAGTACTTC.

This clonotype was observed many times. This rearrangement joins TRBV5-6 to TRBJ2-5; D possibly corresponds to TRBD1 (6 bases). The V end was cut by 5 bases, the J end by 3 bases, with 11 bases between. This CDR3 has 13 residues. Germline-derived CDR1 and CDR2 are SGHDT and YYEEEE. The CDR3 reads CASRLTGKETQYF. The CDR3 DNA sequence: TGTGCCAGCAGACTCACAGGGAAAGAGACCCAGTACTTC.

The chain uses TRBV5-1 and TRBJ2-1, with D possibly being TRBD2 (5 bases). Germline V gives CDR1 SGHRS, CDR2 YFSETQ. The CDR3 sequence is 14 residues long. V lost 0 bases, J lost 7 bases, and 11 bases lay in between. The CDR3 sequence: CASSLGDYNNEQFF. The CDR3 DNA is TGCGCCAGCAGCTTGGGTGACTACAATAATGAGCAGTTCTTC.

This clonotype was observed at least ten times. V is TRBV20-1 and J is TRBJ1-3, with a tentative D call TRBD1 (5 bases). This CDR3 is 12 amino acids long. CDR1 is DFQATT and CDR2 is SNEGSKA in the germline V gene (reference sequence). The V end lost 6 bases, the J end lost 4 bases, and 10 bases lay between the germline ends. CDR3 region: CSAGTDGNTIYF. The CDR3, as DNA: TGCAGTGCGGGGACTGACGGAAACACCATATATTTT.

The V call is TRBV12-3 or TRBV12-4, the J call TRBJ2-7; TRBD1 agrees at 7 bases. The CDR3 sequence is 14 residues long. The V gene end was trimmed by 3 bases and the J gene end by 7 bases; junction bases not matched to a gene: 9. The CDR3 sequence is CASSFGQGDGEQYF. CDR3 nucleotides: TGTGCCAGCAGTTTCGGGCAGGGGGACGGGGAGCAGTACTTC.

This clonotype came up many times. Here the CDR3 reads CASSRGTGSGTDTQYF. DNA of the CDR3: TGTGCCAGCAGCAGAGGGACAGGGTCGGGCACAGATACGCAGTATTTT. This rearrangement joins TRBV7-2 to TRBJ2-3, with 9 bases aligning to TRBD1. CDR1 is SGHTA and CDR2 is FQGNSA in the germline V gene. The trim removed 5 bases at V and 1 base at J, leaving 7 bases unmatched. This CDR3 has 16 amino acids.

This clonotype showed up just once. The chain employs TRBV20-1 and TRBJ2-2, with D possibly called TRBD1 or TRBD2 (6 bases each). The ends were cut back, 0 bases at V and 6 bases at J, with 8 bases in the middle. Per germline, CDR1 DFQATT and CDR2 SNEGSKA (reference sequence). The CDR3 is 13 residues long. CDR3 nucleotides: TGCAGTGCTAGAGATGGGGGGCCCGGGGAGCTGTTTTTT. Protein product: CSARDGGPGELFF.

Notes on this clonotype: A single base separates this from a much larger clone, so it may be a read error. This chain joins TRBV18 and TRBJ2-4; tentative D call: TRBD1 (6 bases). In germline, CDR1 is KGHSH, CDR2 LQKENI. This CDR3 has 13 residues. The V gene lost 8 bases and the J gene lost 9 bases, with 17 bases spanning the gap. The CDR3 protein is CASRGSSLGIQYF. Written as DNA, the CDR3 is TGTGCCAGCAGGGGGAGCAGCCTGGGCATTCAGTACTTC.

This clonotype was seen ten or more times. J is TRBJ2-3 and V is TRBV12-3 or TRBV12-4; 8 nucleotides agree with TRBD2. J lost 2 bases, V lost 6 bases, and 7 bases had no gene match. The length of the CDR3 is 15 residues. The CDR3 region has the DNA TGTGCCAGCAGACCTCCCGGACTAGCCACAGATACGCAGTATTTT. It translates to CASRPPGLATDTQYF.

This clonotype has ten or more counts. This chain links TRBV3-1 with TRBJ2-3, with 8 bases identical to TRBD2. The CDR3 has 17 residues. Germline CDR1 and CDR2: LGHDT and YNNKEL (reference sequence). Trimming at V came to 0 bases and at J to 1 base, leaving 6 bases not matched to a gene. In DNA form, the CDR3 reads TGTGCCAGCAGCCAAGACCCGGGACTAGTTGGCACAGATACGCAGTATTTT. Its translation is CASSQDPGLVGTDTQYF.

This clonotype was seen repeatedly, ten times or more. The chain recombines TRBV14 with TRBJ2-1; 15 bases align to TRBD2. The CDR3 contains 18 residues. Germline assignment: CDR1 SGHDN and CDR2 FVKESK. Trimming took 3 bases from V and 7 from J; bases not matched to a gene: 10. The chain's CDR3 is CASSQAGLAGGRWNEQFF. The CDR3 DNA is TGTGCCAGCAGCCAGGCTGGACTAGCGGGGGGGCGGTGGAATGAGCAGTTCTTC.

This clonotype is medium-sized (0.01 to 0.1%) in the sample. V gene TRBV5-1 combines with J gene TRBJ1-1; TRBD1 might be the D (5 bases). V gave up 0 bases and J gave up 6 bases, with 9 bases separating them. The CDR3 consists of 13 residues. Germline V lookup: CDR1 SGHRS, CDR2 YFSETQ. CDR3: CASSLGQKAEAFF. Written as DNA, the CDR3 is TGCGCCAGCAGCTTGGGACAGAAGGCTGAAGCTTTCTTT.

This clonotype was recorded many times. This rearrangement joins TRBV6-2 or TRBV6-3 to TRBJ1-5; D not certain. Germline lookup yields CDR1 MNHEY and CDR2 SVGEGT. This CDR3 comprises 13 residues. V lost 2 bases, J lost 5 bases, and 7 bases lay in between. The CDR3 protein is CASSYGSDQPQHF. The DNA for the CDR3 is TGTGCCAGCAGTTACGGGAGTGATCAGCCCCAGCATTTT.

This clonotype showed up many times. The rearrangement uses TRBV5-5 and TRBJ1-4, with unresolved D. This CDR3 is 16 amino acids long. V was shortened by 1 base and J by 7 bases, with 17 bases between the two germline ends. Germline-derived CDR1 and CDR2 are SGHKS and YYEKEE (reference sequence). This CDR3 reads CASSLSSGGWLEKLFF. The CDR3 DNA sequence: TGTGCCAGCAGCTTGTCATCTGGTGGTTGGCTTGAAAAACTGTTTTTT.